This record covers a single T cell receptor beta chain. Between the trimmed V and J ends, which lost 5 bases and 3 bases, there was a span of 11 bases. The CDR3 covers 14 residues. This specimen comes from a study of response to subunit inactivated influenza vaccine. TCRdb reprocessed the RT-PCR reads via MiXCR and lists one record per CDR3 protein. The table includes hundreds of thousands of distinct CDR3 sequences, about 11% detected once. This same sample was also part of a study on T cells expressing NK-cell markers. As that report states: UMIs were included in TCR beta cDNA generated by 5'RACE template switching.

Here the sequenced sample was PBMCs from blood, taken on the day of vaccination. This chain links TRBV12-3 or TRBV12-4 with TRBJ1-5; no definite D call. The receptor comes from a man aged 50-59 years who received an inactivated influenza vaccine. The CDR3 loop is CASSPYPSNQPQHF. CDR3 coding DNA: TGTGCCAGCAGTCCCTACCCGTCCAATCAGCCCCAGCATTTT.